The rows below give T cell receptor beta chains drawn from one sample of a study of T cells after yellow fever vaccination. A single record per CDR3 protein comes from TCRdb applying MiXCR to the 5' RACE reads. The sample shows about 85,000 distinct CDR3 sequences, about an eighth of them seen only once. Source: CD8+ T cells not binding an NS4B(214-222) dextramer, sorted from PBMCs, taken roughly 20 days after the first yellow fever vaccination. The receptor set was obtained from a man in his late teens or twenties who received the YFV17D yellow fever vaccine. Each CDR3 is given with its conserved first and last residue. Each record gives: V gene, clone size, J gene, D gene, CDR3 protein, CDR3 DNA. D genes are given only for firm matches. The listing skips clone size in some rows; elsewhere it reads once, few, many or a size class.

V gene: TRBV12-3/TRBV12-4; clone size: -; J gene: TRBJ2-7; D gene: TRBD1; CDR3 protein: CASSNWDRGSYEQYF; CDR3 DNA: TGTGCCAGCAGTAACTGGGACAGGGGATCCTACGAGCAGTACTTC
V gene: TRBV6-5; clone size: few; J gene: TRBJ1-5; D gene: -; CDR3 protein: CASSFPQGDGNQPQHF; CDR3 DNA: TGTGCCAGCAGTTTCCCCCAAGGGGATGGCAATCAGCCCCAGCATTTT
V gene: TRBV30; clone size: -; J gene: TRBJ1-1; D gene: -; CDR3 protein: CAWSPGPLSAEAFF; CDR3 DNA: TGTGCCTGGAGCCCGGGACCACTAAGCGCTGAAGCTTTCTTT
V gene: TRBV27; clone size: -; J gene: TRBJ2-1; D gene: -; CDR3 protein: CASSLGSSYNEQFF; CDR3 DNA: TGTGCCAGCAGTTTGGGCAGCTCCTACAATGAGCAGTTCTTC
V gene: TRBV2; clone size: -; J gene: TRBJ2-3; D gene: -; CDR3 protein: CARSLKVSAPRGTDTQYF; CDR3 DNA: TGTGCCCGCAGTTTAAAGGTTTCGGCCCCCAGAGGCACAGATACGCAGTATTTT
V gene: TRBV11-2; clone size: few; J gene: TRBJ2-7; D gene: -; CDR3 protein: CASSSPRSSYEQYF; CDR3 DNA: TGTGCCAGCAGCTCCCCGAGGAGCTCCTACGAGCAGTACTTC
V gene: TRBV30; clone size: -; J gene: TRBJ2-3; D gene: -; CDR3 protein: CAWSVREHADTQYF; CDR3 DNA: TGTGCCTGGAGCGTGAGGGAGCACGCAGATACGCAGTATTTT
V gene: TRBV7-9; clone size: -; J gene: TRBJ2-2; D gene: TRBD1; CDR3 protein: CASSWGQGSNTGELFF; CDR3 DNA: TGTGCCAGCAGCTGGGGACAGGGGAGTAACACCGGGGAGCTGTTTTTT
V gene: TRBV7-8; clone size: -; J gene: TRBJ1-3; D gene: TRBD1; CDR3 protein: CASSLGRDSISGNTIYF; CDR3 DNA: TGTGCCAGCAGCTTAGGGAGGGACAGCATTTCTGGAAACACCATATATTTT
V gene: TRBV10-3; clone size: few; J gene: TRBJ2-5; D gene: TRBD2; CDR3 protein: CAISVSGGQETQYF; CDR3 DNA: TGTGCCATCAGTGTTAGCGGGGGGCAAGAGACCCAGTACTTC
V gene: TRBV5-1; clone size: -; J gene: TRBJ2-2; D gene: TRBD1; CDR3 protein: CATTGQGLVSGELFF; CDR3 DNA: TGCGCCACCACAGGACAGGGGTTGGTTTCCGGGGAGCTGTTTTTT
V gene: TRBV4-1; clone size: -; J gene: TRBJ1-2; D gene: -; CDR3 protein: CASSQGQVPGYTF; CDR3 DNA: TGCGCCAGCAGCCAAGGACAGGTCCCCGGCTACACCTTC
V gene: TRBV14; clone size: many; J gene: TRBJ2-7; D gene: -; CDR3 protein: CASSQLGYYEQYF; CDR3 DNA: TGTGCCAGCAGCCAACTAGGTTACTACGAGCAGTACTTC
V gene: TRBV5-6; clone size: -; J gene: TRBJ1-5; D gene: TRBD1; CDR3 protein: CASSSRQGWQPQHF; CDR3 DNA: TGTGCCAGCAGCTCGAGACAGGGATGGCAGCCCCAGCATTTT
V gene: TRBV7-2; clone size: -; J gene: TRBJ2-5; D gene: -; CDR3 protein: CASSLVVTWQETQYF; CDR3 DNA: TGTGCCAGCAGCTTAGTAGTTACTTGGCAGGAGACCCAGTACTTC
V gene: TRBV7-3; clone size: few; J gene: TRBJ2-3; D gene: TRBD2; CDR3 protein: CASSLTGGGEDTQYF; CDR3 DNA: TGTGCCAGCAGCCTGACCGGCGGGGGTGAAGATACGCAGTATTTT
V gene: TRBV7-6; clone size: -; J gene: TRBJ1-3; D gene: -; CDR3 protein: CASSPDSIGNTIYF; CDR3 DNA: TGTGCCAGCAGCCCAGACTCGATAGGAAACACCATATATTTT